One and the same sample provided the 12 T cell receptor beta chains below, sequenced in a study of T cell responses to AZD1222 COVID-19 vaccine (dated by TCRdb to the early 2020s). The library was obtained by the immunoSEQ multiplex PCR assay. This is the immuneACCESS table as TCRdb keeps it, with only in-frame sequences that have V and J called. A part of the clones is gone; compared with another copy, unresolved V genes explain less than half, and the rest is unexplained. Within this sample are about 88,000 clones, with about 89% of them counted one time only. The ten largest account for approximately 5.2% of the sample. Taken with the paper, the label for time point translates to: about 28 days (+/-7) after the second vaccine dose. Specimen: peripheral blood, collected 28 days after the second AZD1222 dose. Receptor source: an adult who received the AZD1222 COVID-19 vaccine.

The chain has TRBV9 and TRBJ2-3, with a tentative D call TRBD2 (5 bases). Germline CDR1 and CDR2: SGDLS and YYNGEE. The CDR3 consists of 17 residues. With 0 bases removed from V and 1 base from J, the gap between germline ends came to 15 bases. CDR3 bases: TGTGCCAGCAGCGTAGCTCCCACTAGTTCGGGCACAGATACGCAGTATTTT. Its translation: CASSVAPTSSGTDTQYF.

The chain has TRBV7-2 and TRBJ2-7; the D gene is possibly TRBD2 (6 bases). Germline V gene sequence: CDR1 SGHTA, CDR2 FQGNSA. This CDR3 contains 14 residues. The ends were cut back, 3 bases at V and 3 bases at J, with 12 bases in the middle. CDR3 nucleotide sequence: TGTGCCAGCAGCTTGGGCGGGGTCGTCTACGAGCAGTACTTC. This codes for CASSLGGVVYEQYF.

The chain carries TRBV5-1 and TRBJ1-5; no definite D call. V was cut by 4 bases and J by 0 bases, with 8 bases left in between. This CDR3 has 14 amino acids. The germline V gene has CDR1 SGHRS and CDR2 YFSETQ. CDR3 sequence: CASSPDYSNQPQHF. The CDR3 coding sequence is TGCGCCAGCAGCCCGGACTATAGCAATCAGCCCCAGCATTTT.

This clone was observed a few times. Here the CDR3 reads CASNHPVGYQETQYF. Here the CDR3 DNA reads TGTGCCAGCAACCACCCCGTCGGGTACCAAGAGACCCAGTACTTC. The V call is TRBV11-2, the J call TRBJ2-5; D remains unclear. V shed 7 bases and J shed 0 bases, with 15 bases lying between them. CDR1 is SGHAT, CDR2 FQNNGV, per germline. This CDR3 has 15 amino acids.

The chain couples TRBV5-1 to TRBJ2-7; a weak D match, TRBD2 (5 bases). Trimming left V 0 bases short and J 5 bases short, with 18 bases between. CDR3 length equals 16 residues. The germline V gene has CDR1 SGHRS and CDR2 YFSETQ. CDR3 nucleotide sequence: TGCGCCAGCAGCTTGGGAGTTGGAGGTATTGACAACGAGCAGTACTTC. This codes for CASSLGVGGIDNEQYF.

The chain combines TRBV24-1 with TRBJ2-1, with D perhaps TRBD1 or TRBD2 (5 bases each). The germline V gene encodes CDR1 KGHDR and CDR2 SFDVKD. The CDR3 runs 17 residues. With 2 bases removed from V and 4 bases from J, the gap between germline ends came to 17 bases. The CDR3 sequence is CATSDSGLGEGYNEQFF. In nucleotides, the CDR3 is TGTGCCACCAGTGATTCCGGACTGGGGGAAGGGTACAATGAGCAGTTCTTC.

J is TRBJ1-5 and V is TRBV28; D is possibly TRBD1 (5 bases). V was clipped by 2 bases and J by 0 bases, with 14 bases between them. CDR3 length: 17 residues. The V gene's germline CDR1 is MDHEN and CDR2 SYDVKM. The CDR3 DNA is TGTGCCAGCAGTTTAAATCTGGGAGGGGATAGCAATCAGCCCCAGCATTTT. Amino acid sequence: CASSLNLGGDSNQPQHF.

CDR3 residues: CASSQITGTGGPNEKLFF. DNA of the CDR3: TGTGCCAGCAGCCAGATCACCGGGACAGGGGGACCTAATGAAAAACTGTTTTTT. This rearrangement joins TRBV3-1 (or the pseudogene TRBV3-2) to TRBJ1-4, with 11 bases identical to TRBD1. The V gene's germline CDR1 is LGHDT and CDR2 YNNKEL (reference sequence). The CDR3 contains 18 residues. After removal of 3 bases from V and 3 bases from J, the junction contained 9 bases not matched to a gene.

The chain carries TRBV12-3 or TRBV12-4 and TRBJ1-4; unclear D gene. Trimming pared 0 bases from V and 10 bases from J, leaving 9 bases between. The CDR3 runs 13 residues. Here the CDR3 reads CASSLAGGLKLFF. Written as DNA, the CDR3 is TGTGCCAGCAGTTTAGCGGGAGGGTTAAAACTGTTTTTT.

The chain uses TRBV28 and TRBJ2-7, with TRBD1 matching 8 bases. V was pared by 10 bases and J by 5 bases, with 13 bases of the junction left unmatched. Germline CDR1 MDHEN, CDR2 SYDVKM. The CDR3 spans 14 residues. CDR3 sequence: CATGDRGGGNEQYF. The CDR3 region has the DNA TGTGCCACCGGTGACAGGGGAGGAGGGAACGAGCAGTACTTC.

V usage is TRBV6-6 and J usage is TRBJ2-3; 7 positions agree with TRBD2. The CDR3 covers 14 residues. Looked up from germline, CDR1 is MNHNY and CDR2 is SVGAGI (reference sequence). V lost 7 bases, J lost 3 bases, and 7 bases stayed unmatched. In DNA form, the CDR3 reads TGTGCCAGCACCCGGGGAGGGAGAACAGATACGCAGTATTTT. Protein product: CASTRGGRTDTQYF.

The genes are TRBV4-1 and TRBJ2-3; D possibly corresponds to TRBD2 (6 bases). The ends were cut back, 0 bases at V and 2 bases at J, with 9 bases in the middle. The CDR3 has 15 residues. Per the germline V gene, CDR1 is MGHRA and CDR2 is YSYEKL. The CDR3 loop reads CASSQDGGNTDTQYF. Written as DNA, the CDR3 is TGCGCCAGCAGCCAAGACGGGGGAAACACAGATACGCAGTATTTT.